The 30 T cell receptor beta chains presented below share a single source sample, sequenced in a study of control samples from healthy donors and cancer patients. Some clones are missing from TCRdb's copy, which holds only in-frame ones; the method was immunoSEQ multiplex PCR. There are fewer than 500,000 clones in the sample; 90% occur only once, and around 6.5% lies in the top ten. Sequenced sample: PBMCs. These TCRs come from a man between 35 and 55 years old with head and neck cancer.

The V call is TRBV18, the J call TRBJ1-4; 9 bases agree with TRBD1. The CDR3 covers 13 residues. CDR1 and CDR2 (germline): KGHSH, LQKENI. V was pared by 6 bases and J by 5 bases, with 1 base of the junction left unmatched. The CDR3 is CASSGQGNEKLFF. DNA of the CDR3: TGTGCCAGCTCGGGACAGGGAAATGAAAAACTGTTTTTT.

J is TRBJ2-7 and V is TRBV6-1; TRBD1 agrees at 9 bases. The CDR3 contains 17 residues. The V segment lost 2 bases and the J segment 0 bases; nucleotides outside the gene matches: 8. Germline V gene lookup returns CDR1 MNHNS and CDR2 SASEGT. For the CDR3, the DNA is TGTGCCAGCAGTGAATTGACAGGGGGTTTTAGCTCCTACGAGCAGTACTTC. Its protein is CASSELTGGFSSYEQYF.

J is TRBJ1-5 and V is TRBV7-2, with D tentatively TRBD1 (5 bases). Germline V gene lookup returns CDR1 SGHTA and CDR2 FQGNSA. CDR3 length: 14 amino acids. V lost 6 bases to trimming and J lost 3 bases, with 12 bases between them. CDR3 region: CASSSDSNNQPQHF. The CDR3 DNA reads as TGTGCCAGCAGTTCTGACAGCAACAATCAGCCCCAGCATTTT.

This clone was observed once. The chain carries TRBV28 and TRBJ2-7, with D tentatively TRBD1 (5 bases). Germline CDR1 reads MDHEN; CDR2 reads SYDVKM. The CDR3 length is 14 residues. V was shortened by 6 bases and J by 0 bases, with 12 bases between the two germline ends. CDR3 in amino acids: CASSVRGFSYEQYF. CDR3 in DNA: TGTGCCAGCAGCGTAAGGGGTTTCTCCTACGAGCAGTACTTC.

The chain couples TRBV6-4 to TRBJ2-1, with TRBD2 matching 15 bases. The CDR3 loop spans 16 amino acids. Germline lookup yields CDR1 MRHNA and CDR2 SNTAGT. V was pared by 0 bases and J by 10 bases, with 4 bases of the junction left unmatched. CDR3 protein: CASSDSGLAGGKEQFF. CDR3 sequence (DNA): TGTGCCAGCAGTGACTCGGGACTAGCGGGAGGCAAGGAGCAGTTCTTC.

V gene TRBV19 combines with J gene TRBJ2-7; 12 bases map to TRBD2. The CDR3 loop spans 15 amino acids. Germline values: CDR1 LNHDA, CDR2 SQIVND (reference sequence). The junction had 3 bases not matched to a gene; V was cut back by 6 bases and J by 0 bases. The CDR3, as DNA: TGTGCCAGTAGCCCTAGCGGGAGGGGCTCCTACGAGCAGTACTTC. Its translation is CASSPSGRGSYEQYF.

The chain uses TRBV4-1 and TRBJ2-1, with D hard to call. The CDR3 extends over 13 amino acids. Trimming took 4 bases from V and 5 from J, leaving 9 bases between them. Germline V lookup: CDR1 MGHRA, CDR2 YSYEKL. CDR3 sequence reads: CASSPVWDNEQFF. The CDR3 DNA reads as TGCGCCAGCAGCCCAGTTTGGGACAATGAGCAGTTCTTC.

The chain combines TRBV6-5 with TRBJ2-7, with 12 bases lining up with TRBD2. Germline V gene lookup returns CDR1 MNHEY and CDR2 SVGAGI. This CDR3 region has 16 residues. After removal of 4 bases from V and 3 bases from J, the junction contained 7 bases not matched to a gene. CDR3 residues: CASSSSRTSGNYEQYF. DNA for the CDR3: TGTGCCAGCAGTTCCTCCAGGACTAGCGGGAACTACGAGCAGTACTTC.

The chain carries TRBV24-1 and TRBJ1-4, with TRBD1 as a possible D gene (6 bases). CDR3 size: 15 residues. Trimming shortened V by 4 bases and J by 4 bases, and 12 bases separated the two germline ends. CDR1 and CDR2 (germline): KGHDR, SFDVKD. The CDR3 DNA sequence: TGTGCCACCAGTGAGTCAGGGGCAGGTAATGAAAAACTGTTTTTT. The encoded protein is CATSESGAGNEKLFF.

A remark on this clone: At one of its ends the junction is not consistent with the germline gene, which may arise from a read error. This chain joins TRBV2 and TRBJ2-4; 9 bases agree with TRBD1. The CDR3 totals 15 residues. Germline assignment: CDR1 SNHLY and CDR2 FYNNEI. DNA of the CDR3: TGTGCCAGCTCAGCCGTAACGGGGACAGGGAAGGTGATGCACTTC. Protein product: CASSAVTGTGKVMHF.

This clone was seen repeatedly, ten times or more. The chain employs TRBV6-2 or TRBV6-3 and TRBJ2-2; 9 bases align to TRBD1. The germline gives CDR1 MNHEY, CDR2 SVGEGT. Trimming removed 4 bases from V and 5 bases from J; junction bases left unmatched: 5. This CDR3 region has 15 residues. The CDR3 loop is CASSFRDRETGELFF. The DNA of the CDR3 is TGTGCCAGCAGTTTCCGGGACAGGGAGACCGGGGAGCTGTTTTTT.

The DNA for the CDR3 is TGTGCCAGCAGTTGGGGATGGCCAGAGAACACTGAAGCTTTCTTT. It is translated as CASSWGWPENTEAFF. The chain employs TRBV27 and TRBJ1-1; no reliable D call. Germline CDR1 reads MNHEY; CDR2 reads SMNVEV (reference sequence). Trimming removed 4 bases at V and 1 base at J, with 13 bases between. The CDR3 length is 15 residues.

The rearrangement uses TRBV7-8 and TRBJ2-7, with a possible D match to TRBD2 (6 bases). The germline V and J ends were trimmed by 1 base and 3 bases, with 13 bases remaining between them. Germline CDR1 and CDR2: SGHVS and FQNEAQ. CDR3 size: 15 residues. CDR3 loop: CASSLGVGLSYEQYF. The CDR3 DNA sequence: TGTGCCAGCAGCTTAGGAGTGGGACTGAGCTACGAGCAGTACTTC.

The chain joins TRBV5-5 to TRBJ2-1; 8 nucleotides line up with TRBD1. J was trimmed by 2 bases and V by 6 bases; bases with no gene match: 7. Per the germline V gene, CDR1 is SGHKS and CDR2 is YYEKEE (reference sequence). This CDR3 spans 15 amino acids. CDR3 region: CASTLQGATYNEQFF. DNA for the CDR3: TGTGCCAGCACCCTTCAGGGGGCTACCTACAATGAGCAGTTCTTC.

The chain joins TRBV30 to TRBJ2-3, with a weak D call TRBD2 (5 bases). The CDR3 sequence is 12 residues long. The V gene lost 2 bases and the J gene lost 3 bases, with 6 bases spanning the gap. Germline V gives CDR1 GTSNPN, CDR2 SVGIG (reference sequence). CDR3 region: CAWSSGTDTQYF. The DNA for the CDR3 is TGTGCCTGGAGTAGCGGTACAGATACGCAGTATTTT.

The chain links TRBV7-3 to TRBJ2-2; D is undetermined. The ends were cut back, 1 base at V and 0 bases at J, with 9 bases in the middle. The CDR3 length is 16 residues. CDR1 is SGHTA and CDR2 is FQGTGA in the germline V gene. The CDR3 sequence: CASSLIGVANTGELFF. The CDR3 DNA is TGTGCCAGCAGCTTAATCGGCGTCGCGAACACCGGGGAGCTGTTTTTT.

The chain combines TRBV5-1 with TRBJ1-2; D is possibly TRBD1 (6 bases). The V gene's germline CDR1 is SGHRS and CDR2 YFSETQ. Trimming took off 6 bases at V and 3 bases at J, with 15 bases between the two ends. The CDR3 is made up of 14 amino acids. CDR3 amino acids: CASTPSTGYYGYTF. DNA for the CDR3: TGCGCCAGCACCCCCTCGACAGGTTACTATGGCTACACCTTC.

V and J are TRBV6-5 and TRBJ1-4, with no clear D. This CDR3 is 14 amino acids long. The germline gives CDR1 MNHEY, CDR2 SVGAGI. V was cut by 6 bases and J by 3 bases, with 11 bases left in between. The CDR3 nucleotides are TGTGCCAGCAGCCGGGCAGGCCCTAATGAAAAACTGTTTTTT. Protein sequence: CASSRAGPNEKLFF.

CDR3 loop: CASSVVQGLTDTQYF. CDR3 DNA: TGTGCCAGCAGCGTAGTACAGGGACTCACAGATACGCAGTATTTT. The V gene is TRBV9, the J gene TRBJ2-3; D may match TRBD1 or TRBD2 (6 bases each). Germline loops: CDR1 SGDLS, CDR2 YYNGEE. The germline V and J ends were trimmed by 0 bases and 2 bases, with 10 bases remaining between them. The CDR3 contains 15 residues.

The gene calls are TRBV18 and TRBJ2-7; no definite D call. This CDR3 contains 13 residues. Trimming cost V 1 base and J 5 bases, with 9 bases left between them. Germline assignment: CDR1 KGHSH and CDR2 LQKENI. The CDR3 nucleotides read TGTGCCAGCTCACCACGAAGGCAGGACGAGCAGTACTTC. Translation: CASSPRRQDEQYF.

The chain's CDR3 is CASSLGRAYEQYF. The CDR3 DNA reads TGTGCCAGCAGTTTGGGCAGAGCCTACGAGCAGTACTTC. The chain carries TRBV27 and TRBJ2-7; D gene unclear. This CDR3 is built from 13 residues. The germline gives CDR1 MNHEY, CDR2 SMNVEV (reference sequence). The germline V and J ends were trimmed by 3 bases and 2 bases, with 8 bases remaining between them.

The chain carries TRBV12-5 and TRBJ2-3; D is perhaps TRBD1 or TRBD2 (5 bases each). CDR1 is LGHNT, CDR2 FRNRAP, per germline. The CDR3 extends over 15 amino acids. The V and J ends lost 5 bases and 3 bases respectively, with 15 bases between them. The CDR3 DNA reads as TGTGCTAGTGGTAATGGGGCAGGAGGTACAGATACGCAGTATTTT. This encodes CASGNGAGGTDTQYF.

The chain is built from TRBV6-1 and TRBJ2-3, with TRBD2 matching over 10 bases. The V gene's germline CDR1 is MNHNS and CDR2 SASEGT. This CDR3 is 18 amino acids long. V gave up 0 bases and J gave up 0 bases; unmatched junction bases: 6. The CDR3 coding sequence is TGTGCCAGCAGTGAAGCCCTAAGCGGGAGGGCTAGCACAGATACGCAGTATTTT. Amino acid sequence: CASSEALSGRASTDTQYF.

The count of this clone is one. This chain connects TRBV11-2 to TRBJ1-1; 8 nucleotides agree with TRBD1. Germline trimming cut 3 bases from V and 1 base from J; bases unmatched to any gene: 1. CDR1 and CDR2 (germline): SGHAT, FQNNGV. The CDR3 has 14 residues. CDR3 loop: CASSLGQANTEAFF. The CDR3 DNA reads TGTGCCAGCAGCTTGGGACAGGCGAACACTGAAGCTTTCTTT.

The rearrangement uses TRBV6-2 or TRBV6-3 and TRBJ2-7; TRBD1 matches 8 bases. CDR3 length equals 14 residues. The V segment lost 4 bases and the J segment 7 bases; nucleotides outside the gene matches: 9. Per germline, CDR1 MNHEY and CDR2 SVGEGT. For the CDR3, the DNA is TGTGCCAGCAGTTCCGGGACAGGATTGTTTGAGCAGTACTTC. Translation gives CASSSGTGLFEQYF.

This chain links TRBV7-9 with TRBJ2-6; unclear D gene. The V and J ends lost 2 bases and 0 bases respectively, with 2 bases between them. The CDR3 length is 14 residues. Looked up from germline, CDR1 is SEHNR and CDR2 is FQNEAQ (reference sequence). The CDR3 sequence is CASSLTSGANVLTF. CDR3 sequence (DNA): TGTGCCAGCAGCTTAACCTCTGGGGCCAACGTCCTGACTTTC.

The rearrangement joins TRBV7-8 to TRBJ2-7; 7 bases are shared with TRBD1. The V segment lost 1 base and the J segment 2 bases; nucleotides outside the gene matches: 8. From germline, CDR1 is SGHVS and CDR2 FQNEAQ. The CDR3 spans 16 residues. CDR3 DNA: TGTGCCAGCAGCTTAGATACAGGGGATGGGGCCTACGAGCAGTACTTC. Encoded protein: CASSLDTGDGAYEQYF.

This sequence joins TRBV24-1 and TRBJ2-1; 9 nucleotides align to TRBD2. V trimming: 5 bases; J trimming: 8 bases; junction bases outside the gene matches: 9. This CDR3 is built from 15 residues. Germline CDR1 is KGHDR and CDR2 is SFDVKD. The CDR3 spells CATSVGGRAGDEQFF. DNA for the CDR3: TGTGCCACCAGTGTTGGCGGGAGGGCCGGTGATGAGCAGTTCTTC.

This rearrangement joins TRBV5-1 to TRBJ2-7; 9 bases are shared with TRBD2. The junction had 4 bases not matched to a gene; V was cut back by 1 base and J by 2 bases. Germline assignment: CDR1 SGHRS and CDR2 YFSETQ. The CDR3 consists of 15 residues. The CDR3 sequence: CASSLKLAGAYEQYF. DNA of the CDR3: TGCGCCAGCAGCTTGAAGTTAGCGGGAGCCTACGAGCAGTACTTC.

The DNA for the CDR3 is TGTGCCAGTAGTATGGTCGGCAGGGGGTTAGGGAGCACTGAAGCTTTCTTT. It translates to CASSMVGRGLGSTEAFF. The rearrangement joins TRBV19 to TRBJ1-1; 7 nucleotides align to TRBD1. CDR1 and CDR2 (germline): LNHDA, SQIVND (reference sequence). The CDR3 contains 17 residues. V trimming: 3 bases; J trimming: 4 bases; junction bases outside the gene matches: 14.